The 3 T cell receptor beta chains reported below all come from one sample, sequenced in a study of T cells after yellow fever vaccination. TCRdb recomputed calls from the 5' RACE reads with MiXCR, one row per CDR3 protein. The sample lists 340,000 or so distinct CDR3 sequences, around 12% occurring once. The sequencing used CD4+ T cells sorted from PBMCs, collected 15 days after the yellow fever booster vaccination. These receptors all come from a man between 18 and 35 years old who received the YFV17D yellow fever vaccine.

This clonotype was counted at least ten times. CDR3 sequence (DNA): TGCGCCAGCAGCCAAGGTCGGGGAAGGGGTGAAAAACTGTTTTTT. Translating gives CASSQGRGRGEKLFF. This rearrangement joins TRBV4-1 to TRBJ1-4; D possibly corresponds to TRBD1 (5 bases). This CDR3 comprises 15 residues. Germline V gene data show CDR1 as MGHRA and CDR2 as YSYEKL. Trimming pared 1 base from V and 7 bases from J, leaving 13 bases between.

This clonotype was seen only a few times. This rearrangement joins TRBV20-1 to TRBJ2-3; 8 bases are shared with TRBD2. Germline CDR1 reads DFQATT; CDR2 reads SNEGSKA (reference sequence). The V and J ends lost 2 bases and 3 bases, in that order; junction bases with no gene match: 4. This CDR3 contains 14 residues. The CDR3 protein is CSARRGGITDTQYF. The CDR3 DNA is TGCAGTGCTAGACGCGGGGGGATAACAGATACGCAGTATTTT.

The rearrangement joins TRBV5-1 to TRBJ1-3, with a possible D match to TRBD1 (5 bases). The germline V and J ends were trimmed by 0 bases and 6 bases, with 16 bases remaining between them. CDR3 length: 16 residues. Germline assignment: CDR1 SGHRS and CDR2 YFSETQ. The CDR3 sequence is CASSLDPVGVANTIYF. The CDR3 DNA reads as TGCGCCAGCAGCTTGGACCCTGTGGGGGTCGCAAACACCATATATTTT. The full variable domain, rest sourced from reference TRBV5-1 and TRBJ1-3, is KAGVTQTPRYLIKTRGQQVTLSCSPISGHRSVSWYQQTPGQGLQFLFEYFSETQRNKGNFPGRFSGRQFSNSRSEMNVSTLELGDSALYLCASSLDPVGVANTIYFGEGSWLTVV.